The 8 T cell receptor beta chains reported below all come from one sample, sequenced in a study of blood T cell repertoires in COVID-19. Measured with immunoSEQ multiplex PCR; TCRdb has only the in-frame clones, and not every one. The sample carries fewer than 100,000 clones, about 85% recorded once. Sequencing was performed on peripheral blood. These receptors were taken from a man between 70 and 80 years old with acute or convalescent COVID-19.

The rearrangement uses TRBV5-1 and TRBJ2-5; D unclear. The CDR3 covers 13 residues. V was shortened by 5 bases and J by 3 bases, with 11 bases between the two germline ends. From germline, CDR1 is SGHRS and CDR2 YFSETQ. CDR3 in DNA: TGCGCCAGCAGGGGCACGACGAAAGAGACCCAGTACTTC. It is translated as CASRGTTKETQYF. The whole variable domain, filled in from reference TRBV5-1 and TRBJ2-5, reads KAGVTQTPRYLIKTRGQQVTLSCSPISGHRSVSWYQQTPGQGLQFLFEYFSETQRNKGNFPGRFSGRQFSNSRSEMNVSTLELGDSALYLCASRGTTKETQYFGPGTRLLVL.

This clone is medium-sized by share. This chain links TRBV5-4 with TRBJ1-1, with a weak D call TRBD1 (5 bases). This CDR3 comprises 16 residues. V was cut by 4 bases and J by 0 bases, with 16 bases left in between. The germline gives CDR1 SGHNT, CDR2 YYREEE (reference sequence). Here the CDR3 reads CASSPWGTGMNTEAFF. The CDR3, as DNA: TGTGCCAGCAGCCCCTGGGGTACAGGTATGAACACTGAAGCTTTCTTT.

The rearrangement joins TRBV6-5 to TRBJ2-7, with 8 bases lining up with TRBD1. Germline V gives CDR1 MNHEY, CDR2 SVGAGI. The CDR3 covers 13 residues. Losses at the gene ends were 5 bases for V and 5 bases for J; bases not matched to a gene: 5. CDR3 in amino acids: CASSKDRDNEQYV. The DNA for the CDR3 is TGTGCCAGCAGTAAGGACAGGGATAACGAGCAGTACGTC.

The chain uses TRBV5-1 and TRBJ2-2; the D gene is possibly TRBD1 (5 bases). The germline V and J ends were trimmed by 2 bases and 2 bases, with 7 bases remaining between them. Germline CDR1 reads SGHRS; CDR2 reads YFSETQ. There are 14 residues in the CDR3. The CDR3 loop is CASSFQGNTGELFF. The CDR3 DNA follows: TGCGCCAGCAGCTTCCAGGGAAACACCGGGGAGCTGTTTTTT.

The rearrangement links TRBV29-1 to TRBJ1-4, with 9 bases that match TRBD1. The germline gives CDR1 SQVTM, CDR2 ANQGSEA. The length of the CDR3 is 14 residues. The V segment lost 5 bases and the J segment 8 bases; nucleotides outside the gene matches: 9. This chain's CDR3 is CSVRGQGRYEKLFF. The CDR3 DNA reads TGCAGCGTTCGGGGACAGGGAAGGTACGAAAAACTGTTTTTT.

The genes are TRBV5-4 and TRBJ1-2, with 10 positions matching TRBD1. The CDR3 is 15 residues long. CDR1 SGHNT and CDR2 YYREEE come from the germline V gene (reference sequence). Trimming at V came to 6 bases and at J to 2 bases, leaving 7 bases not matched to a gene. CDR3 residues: CASTQPTGGNYGYTF. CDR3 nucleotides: TGTGCCAGCACCCAGCCGACAGGGGGCAACTATGGCTACACCTTC.

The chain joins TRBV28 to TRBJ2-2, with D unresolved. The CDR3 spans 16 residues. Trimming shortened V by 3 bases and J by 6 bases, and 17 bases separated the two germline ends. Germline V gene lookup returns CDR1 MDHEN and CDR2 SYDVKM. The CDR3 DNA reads TGTGCCAGCAGTTTGTATCTCCGAGAATTCGCCGGGGAGCTGTTTTTT. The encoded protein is CASSLYLREFAGELFF.

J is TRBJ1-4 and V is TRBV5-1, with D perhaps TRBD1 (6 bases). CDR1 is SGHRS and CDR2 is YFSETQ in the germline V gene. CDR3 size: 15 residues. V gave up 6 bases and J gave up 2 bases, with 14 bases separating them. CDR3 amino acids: CASTSGGLTNEKLFF. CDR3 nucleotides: TGCGCCAGCACTTCGGGGGGGCTGACTAATGAAAAACTGTTTTTT. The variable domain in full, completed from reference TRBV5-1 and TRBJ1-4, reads KAGVTQTPRYLIKTRGQQVTLSCSPISGHRSVSWYQQTPGQGLQFLFEYFSETQRNKGNFPGRFSGRQFSNSRSEMNVSTLELGDSALYLCASTSGGLTNEKLFFGSGTQLSVL.